This T cell receptor (beta chain) was profiled in a study of T cell responses to AZD1222 COVID-19 vaccine. The study's findings and limits: It should be noted that donors were predominantly white British and more often female, and clonal diversity was possibly underestimated.

About this clone itself: No antigen is known for it.

Per the germline V gene, CDR1 is LNHNV and CDR2 is YYDKDF (reference sequence). The CDR3 sequence is 13 residues long. The ends were cut back, 8 bases at V and 1 base at J, with 11 bases in the middle. Data came from immunoSEQ multiplex PCR; TCRdb stores just in-frame clones and leaves some out. The repertoire holds more than 95,000 clones, around 83% seen once, with about 4.4% in the top ten. The receptor comes from an adult who received the AZD1222 COVID-19 vaccine. V is TRBV15 and J is TRBJ2-5, with D perhaps TRBD1 or TRBD2 (5 bases each). Sequencing was performed on peripheral blood, taken 28 days after the second AZD1222 dose. The CDR3 is CATRKGPQETQYF. The CDR3 nucleotides are TGTGCCACCCGAAAGGGACCCCAAGAGACCCAGTACTTC. Supplemented by reference TRBV15 and TRBJ2-5, the full variable domain reads DAMVIQNPRYQVTQFGKPVTLSCSQTLNHNVMYWYQQKSSQAPKLLFHYYDKDFNNEADTPDNFQSRRPNTSFCFLDIRSPGLGDTAMYLCATRKGPQETQYFGPGTRLLVL.